The 20 T cell receptor beta chains below were found in one sample sequenced in a study of PD-L1 blockade in urothelial cancer. Produced via immunoSEQ multiplex PCR; TCRdb's table is partial and in-frame only. The sample consists of 45,000 or so clones, 82% of them appearing once. Indicated time point: pretreatment peripheral blood. The specimen was PBMCs, collected around atezolizumab (anti-PD-L1) treatment. These receptors all come from a middle-aged man with urothelial cancer.

The rearrangement joins TRBV5-1 to TRBJ2-1; 10 bases fit TRBD2. V lost 2 bases and J lost 6; bases outside the gene matches: 5. The CDR3 consists of 15 residues. Germline V gene data show CDR1 as SGHRS and CDR2 as YFSETQ. The CDR3 DNA reads as TGCGCCAGCAGCTTTCCTCTAGCGGGGGCCAATGAGCAGTTCTTC. Amino acids: CASSFPLAGANEQFF.

The rearrangement links TRBV30 to TRBJ2-3, with 9 bases lining up with TRBD1. Germline loops: CDR1 GTSNPN, CDR2 SVGIG (reference sequence). J gave up 4 bases and V 4 bases, and 9 bases lay outside the gene matches. This CDR3 comprises 15 residues. CDR3 protein: CAWTRGQGNSDTQYF. CDR3 nucleotide sequence: TGTGCCTGGACGAGGGGACAGGGTAATTCAGATACGCAGTATTTT.

In regard to this clone: The junction differs from germline at one of its ends, possibly a read error. The chain uses TRBV7-9 and TRBJ2-3; 12 bases map to TRBD2. CDR1 SEHNR and CDR2 FQNEAQ come from the germline V gene (reference sequence). This CDR3 has 18 amino acids. This chain's CDR3 is CASSLAGGPRISSDTQYF. The CDR3 DNA is TGTGCCAGCAGCCTAGCGGGGGGGCCGAGGATAAGCTCAGATACGCAGTATTTT. The variable domain in full, with the rest retrieved from reference TRBV7-9 and TRBJ2-3, is DTGVSQNPRHKITKRGQNVTFRCDPISEHNRLYWYRQTLGQGPEFLTYFQNEAQLEKSRLLSDRFSAERPKGSFSTLEIQRTEQGDSAMYLCASSLAGGPRISSDTQYFGPGTRLTVL.

This clone was detected ten times or more. The chain recombines TRBV6-6 with TRBJ1-3; TRBD1 matches at 7 bases. V shed 6 bases, J shed 0 bases, and the junction held 2 bases outside the gene matches. This CDR3 has 14 residues. Germline V gene data show CDR1 as MNHNY and CDR2 as SVGAGI (reference sequence). The CDR3, as DNA: TGTGCCAGCAGCAGGGGGAGCTCTGGAAACACCATATATTTT. It is translated as CASSRGSSGNTIYF.

J is TRBJ1-2 and V is TRBV7-2, with 7 bases fitting TRBD1. Germline-derived CDR1 and CDR2 are SGHTA and FQGNSA. This CDR3 has 15 amino acids. V trimming: 6 bases; J trimming: 2 bases; junction bases outside the gene matches: 9. The CDR3 sequence: CASSSDPQGNYGYTF. DNA for the CDR3: TGTGCCAGCAGTTCAGACCCACAGGGGAACTATGGCTACACCTTC.

This chain joins TRBV5-4 and TRBJ2-7, with 10 bases matching TRBD1. Germline V gives CDR1 SGHNT, CDR2 YYREEE (reference sequence). This CDR3 is 14 amino acids long. The junction had 5 bases not matched to a gene; V was cut back by 4 bases and J by 4 bases. The CDR3 loop reads CASSGTGVEYEQYF. The CDR3 bases are TGTGCCAGCAGCGGGACAGGGGTAGAATACGAGCAGTACTTC.

With regard to this clone: At one of its ends the junction is not consistent with the germline gene, which may arise from a read error. The CDR3 DNA reads TGTGCCAGCAGCTTAGTTGGGACAGGCCCTGGTAACACCATATATTTT. Amino acid sequence: CASSLVGTGPGNTIYF. The chain uses TRBV7-2 and TRBJ1-3, with 8 positions matching TRBD1. Germline CDR1 is SGHTA and CDR2 is FQGNSA. The length of the CDR3 is 16 residues.

The gene calls are TRBV19 and TRBJ1-5; 8 nucleotides align to TRBD1. Germline CDR1 LNHDA, CDR2 SQIVND (reference sequence). The trim removed 6 bases at V and 3 bases at J, leaving 7 bases unmatched. The CDR3 totals 15 residues. The CDR3: CASRTGDKFNQPQHF. CDR3 in DNA: TGTGCCAGTAGGACAGGGGACAAATTCAATCAGCCCCAGCATTTT.

The chain has TRBV5-1 and TRBJ2-7, with 7 bases lining up with TRBD2. Germline CDR1 and CDR2: SGHRS and YFSETQ. The CDR3 has 15 residues. The V segment lost 0 bases and the J segment 7 bases; nucleotides outside the gene matches: 10. The CDR3 sequence: CASSLARGRVGEQYF. The CDR3 nucleotides read TGCGCCAGCAGCTTGGCCCGCGGGAGAGTGGGAGAGCAGTACTTC.

This clone turned up a few times. V gene TRBV6-5 combines with J gene TRBJ2-2, with 11 bases matching TRBD2. Germline trimming cut 6 bases from V and 4 bases from J; bases unmatched to any gene: 4. In germline, CDR1 is MNHEY, CDR2 SVGAGI. The CDR3 has 15 residues. The CDR3 bases are TGTGCCAGCAGGTCCGGGACTAGCGGCACCGGGGAGCTGTTTTTT. Amino acids: CASRSGTSGTGELFF.

V usage is TRBV5-8 and J usage is TRBJ1-1, with D possibly TRBD1 on 6 matching bases. Germline loops: CDR1 SGHTS, CDR2 YDEGEE. The ends were cut back, 4 bases at V and 1 base at J, with 11 bases in the middle. This CDR3 is 14 amino acids long. The DNA for the CDR3 is TGTGCCAGCAGCCGTGGGGGGGCGAACACTGAAGCTTTCTTT. It codes for CASSRGGANTEAFF.

The gene calls are TRBV28 and TRBJ2-3; the match to TRBD1 covers 7 bases. CDR1 MDHEN and CDR2 SYDVKM come from the germline V gene. The V gene end was trimmed by 5 bases and the J gene end by 7 bases; junction bases not matched to a gene: 3. This CDR3 is built from 12 residues. In DNA form, the CDR3 reads TGTGCCAGCAGTCGACAGGGTTATACGCAGTATTTT. Its protein product is CASSRQGYTQYF.

The rearrangement uses TRBV29-1 and TRBJ2-1, with D perhaps TRBD2 (7 bases). There are 16 residues in the CDR3. The V end was cut by 4 bases, the J end by 7 bases, with 23 bases between. CDR1 SQVTM and CDR2 ANQGSEA come from the germline V gene. CDR3 protein: CSVVGRGFTRGNEQFF. The CDR3, as DNA: TGCAGCGTTGTAGGGCGGGGGTTCACTAGGGGGAATGAGCAGTTCTTC.

The V call is TRBV9, the J call TRBJ1-1, with D hard to call. In germline, CDR1 is SGDLS, CDR2 YYNGEE. Trimming shortened V by 4 bases and J by 2 bases, and 6 bases separated the two germline ends. There are 12 residues in the CDR3. The CDR3 is CASSRGNTEAFF. The CDR3 DNA is TGTGCCAGCAGCCGGGGAAACACTGAAGCTTTCTTT.

The CDR3 reads CASSRVSSYEQYV. CDR3 bases: TGTGCCAGCAGTCGGGTGAGCTCCTACGAGCAGTACGTC. The rearrangement uses TRBV28 and TRBJ2-7; D not resolved. V was trimmed by 5 bases and J by 0 bases, leaving 8 bases between them. In germline, CDR1 is MDHEN, CDR2 SYDVKM. The CDR3 runs to 13 residues.

This chain joins TRBV6-5 and TRBJ1-2; unclear D gene. Looked up from germline, CDR1 is MNHEY and CDR2 is SVGAGI. The CDR3 length is 16 residues. With 0 bases removed from V and 4 bases from J, the gap between germline ends came to 15 bases. In DNA form, the CDR3 reads TGTGCCAGCAGTTACTCGGCTCAGTTCCAGCGCTATGGCTACACCTTC. Amino acid sequence: CASSYSAQFQRYGYTF.

V and J are TRBV5-1 and TRBJ2-1; TRBD2 might be the D (6 bases). CDR3 length: 15 residues. The V and J ends lost 5 bases and 1 base respectively, with 13 bases between them. Looked up from germline, CDR1 is SGHRS and CDR2 is YFSETQ. DNA of the CDR3: TGCGCCAGCAGTCACGGGAGAGGGTCCTACAATGAGCAGTTCTTC. It is translated as CASSHGRGSYNEQFF.

This chain uses TRBV5-6 with TRBJ2-1; maybe TRBD2 (6 bases). Germline V gene data show CDR1 as SGHDT and CDR2 as YYEEEE. The CDR3 has 14 residues. Trimming took 7 bases from V and 0 from J, leaving 11 bases between them. The CDR3 DNA reads as TGTGCCAGCTACGGGGGAAGCTCCTACAATGAGCAGTTCTTC. This translates into CASYGGSSYNEQFF.

This clone was detected a few times. The rearrangement uses TRBV2 and TRBJ1-5; D unclear. Deletions cut 1 base from V and 6 bases from J, with 13 bases between. The CDR3 runs to 15 residues. CDR1 and CDR2 from the germline V gene are SNHLY and FYNNEI. The CDR3 DNA follows: TGTGCCAGCAGTGAAGGGGTTTCTAGCTCTCAGCCCCAGCATTTT. Translating gives CASSEGVSSSQPQHF.

The rearrangement links TRBV28 to TRBJ1-5; D perhaps matches TRBD1 (5 bases). This CDR3 has 12 amino acids. The V end lost 11 bases, the J end lost 6 bases, and 14 bases lay between the germline ends. In germline, CDR1 is MDHEN, CDR2 SYDVKM. This chain's CDR3 is CAYASGGQPQHF. The CDR3 DNA follows: TGTGCCTACGCTTCGGGGGGTCAGCCCCAGCATTTT.